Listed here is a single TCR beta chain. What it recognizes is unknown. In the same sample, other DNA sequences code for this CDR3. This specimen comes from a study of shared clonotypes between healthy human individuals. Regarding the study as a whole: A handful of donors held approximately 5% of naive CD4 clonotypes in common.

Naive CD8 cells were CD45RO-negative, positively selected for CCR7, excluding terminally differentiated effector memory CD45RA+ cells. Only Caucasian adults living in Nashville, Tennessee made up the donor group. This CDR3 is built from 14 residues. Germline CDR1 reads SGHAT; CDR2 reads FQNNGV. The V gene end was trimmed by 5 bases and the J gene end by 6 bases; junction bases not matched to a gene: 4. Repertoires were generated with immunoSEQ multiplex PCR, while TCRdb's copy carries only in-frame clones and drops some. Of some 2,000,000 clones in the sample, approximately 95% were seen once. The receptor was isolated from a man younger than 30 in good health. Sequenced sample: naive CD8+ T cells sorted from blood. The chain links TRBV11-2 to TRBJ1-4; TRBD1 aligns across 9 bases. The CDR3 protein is CASSPGTGYEKLFF. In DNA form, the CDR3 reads TGTGCCAGCAGCCCCGGGACAGGGTATGAAAAACTGTTTTTT.